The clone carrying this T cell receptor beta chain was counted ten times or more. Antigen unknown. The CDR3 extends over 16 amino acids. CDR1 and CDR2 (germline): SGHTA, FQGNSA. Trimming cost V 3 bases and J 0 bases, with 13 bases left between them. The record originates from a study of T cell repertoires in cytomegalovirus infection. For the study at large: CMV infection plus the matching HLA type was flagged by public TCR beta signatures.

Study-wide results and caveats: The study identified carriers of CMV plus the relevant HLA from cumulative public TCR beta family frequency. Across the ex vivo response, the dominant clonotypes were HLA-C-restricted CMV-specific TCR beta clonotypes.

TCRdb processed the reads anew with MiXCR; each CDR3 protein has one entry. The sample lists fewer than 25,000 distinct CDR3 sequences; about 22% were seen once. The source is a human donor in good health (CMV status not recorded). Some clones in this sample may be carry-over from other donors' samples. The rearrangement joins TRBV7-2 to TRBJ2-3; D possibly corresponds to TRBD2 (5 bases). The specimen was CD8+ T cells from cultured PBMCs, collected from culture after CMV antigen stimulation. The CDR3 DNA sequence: TGTGCCAGCAGCTTCCCGGGAACCCTTAGCACAGATACGCAGTATTTT. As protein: CASSFPGTLSTDTQYF.